The next 22 T cell receptor beta chains were all read from a single sample in a study of CD8+ T cells in alopecia areata. The sequencing template was cDNA reverse transcribed from extracted RNA. The assay was immunoSEQ multiplex PCR, and TCRdb's table has in-frame clones only and misses some. The table has under 250,000 clones, about three fifths seen once. Sample treatment: oral pan-JAK inhibitor, 5-10 mg twice daily. The sequences come from CD4+ T cells sorted from blood, collected at week 4, from a patient treated with tofacitinib. These receptors were taken from a human donor with alopecia areata.

This clone was found a few times. The chain is built from TRBV27 and TRBJ2-2, with no clear D. The CDR3 loop spans 14 amino acids. Trimming took 4 bases from V and 0 from J, leaving 6 bases between them. Per the germline V gene, CDR1 is MNHEY and CDR2 is SMNVEV (reference sequence). CDR3 region: CASSYYPNTGELFF. For the CDR3, the DNA is TGTGCCAGCAGTTACTACCCGAACACCGGGGAGCTGTTTTTT.

This clone was found once. V gene TRBV30 combines with J gene TRBJ1-1, with D uncertain. The V and J ends lost 1 base and 5 bases respectively, with 5 bases between them. This CDR3 spans 11 amino acids. Per the germline V gene, CDR1 is GTSNPN and CDR2 is SVGIG (reference sequence). CDR3 in amino acids: CAWSARTEAFF. The CDR3 region has the DNA TGTGCCTGGAGTGCAAGGACTGAAGCTTTCTTT.

This clone was picked up a small number of times. V gene TRBV29-1 combines with J gene TRBJ2-7; D perhaps matches TRBD1 (6 bases). This CDR3 region has 12 residues. The V and J ends lost 6 bases and 3 bases respectively, with 12 bases between them. From germline, CDR1 is SQVTM and CDR2 ANQGSEA. The CDR3 loop reads CSVIAGDYEQYF. The DNA for the CDR3 is TGCAGCGTCATAGCAGGGGACTACGAGCAGTACTTC.

V usage is TRBV18 and J usage is TRBJ1-5; TRBD1 is a possible D gene (5 bases). V lost 2 bases and J lost 11, with 16 bases in between. The CDR3 is 14 amino acids. The germline gives CDR1 KGHSH, CDR2 LQKENI. The CDR3 protein is CASSPGDRPESQHF. In nucleotides, the CDR3 is TGTGCCAGCTCACCAGGGGACCGGCCGGAGTCCCAGCATTTT.

This clone came up a few times. This sequence joins TRBV10-3 and TRBJ1-2; the D is unclear. Trimming left V 4 bases short and J 4 bases short, with 10 bases between. This CDR3 is built from 13 residues. In germline, CDR1 is ENHRY, CDR2 SYGVKD. CDR3 in amino acids: CAISGQIGYGYTF. In nucleotides, the CDR3 is TGTGCCATCAGTGGGCAGATTGGCTATGGCTACACCTTC.

This clone has more than one count but fewer than ten. The V call is TRBV19, the J call TRBJ2-7, with D perhaps being TRBD1 or TRBD2 (5 bases each). CDR3 length: 16 residues. Germline values: CDR1 LNHDA, CDR2 SQIVND (reference sequence). V was trimmed by 4 bases and J by 5 bases, leaving 21 bases between them. The CDR3 is CASSRSGRRLRDEQYF. Here the CDR3 DNA reads TGTGCCAGTAGTAGGTCGGGACGCCGCCTCAGGGACGAGCAGTACTTC. The full variable domain, its missing parts supplied by reference TRBV19 and TRBJ2-7, is DGGITQSPKYLFRKEGQNVTLSCEQNLNHDAMYWYRQDPGQGLRLIYYSQIVNDFQKGDIAEGYSVSREKKESFPLTVTSAQKNPTAFYLCASSRSGRRLRDEQYFGPGTRLTVT.

CDR3 amino acids: CASSQAGGQGYEQYF. Here the CDR3 DNA reads TGCGCCAGCAGCCAAGCCGGGGGACAGGGCTACGAGCAGTACTTC. The gene calls are TRBV4-3 and TRBJ2-7; 9 bases are a match to TRBD1. The CDR3 loop spans 15 amino acids. V trimming: 1 base; J trimming: 3 bases; junction bases outside the gene matches: 4. Germline values: CDR1 LGHNA, CDR2 YSLEER.

This clone was recorded only once. The chain couples TRBV29-1 to TRBJ2-5, with D unclear. Trimming cost V 2 bases and J 4 bases, with 8 bases left between them. The germline gives CDR1 SQVTM, CDR2 ANQGSEA. CDR3 length equals 12 residues. Here the CDR3 DNA reads TGCAGCGTTGAAAAGGGTTCAGAGACCCAGTACTTC. It is translated as CSVEKGSETQYF.

V is TRBV4-1 and J is TRBJ1-2, with 8 bases matching TRBD1. After removal of 1 base from V and 6 bases from J, the junction contained 4 bases not matched to a gene. CDR3 length: 14 amino acids. Germline V CDR1 and CDR2: MGHRA, YSYEKL. CDR3 amino acids: CASSQAGGLDGYTF. CDR3 DNA sequence: TGCGCCAGCAGCCAAGCAGGGGGCTTGGATGGCTACACCTTC.

This clone was picked up a small number of times. The chain is built from TRBV7-2 and TRBJ1-1; the D is unclear. The CDR3 sequence is 12 residues long. V lost 1 base and J lost 6, with 6 bases in between. The germline CDR1 and CDR2 sequences are SGHTA and FQGNSA. The chain's CDR3 is CASSLDFAEAFF. As DNA, the CDR3 is TGTGCCAGCAGCTTAGATTTTGCTGAAGCTTTCTTT.

The gene calls are TRBV11-1 and TRBJ2-1; 8 bases are shared with TRBD1. Germline V gene data show CDR1 as SGHAT and CDR2 as FQDESV (reference sequence). This CDR3 has 17 amino acids. V shed 5 bases and J 7 bases; nucleotides not matched to a gene: 16. CDR3 in amino acids: CASSPRQGMASANEQFF. In nucleotides, the CDR3 is TGTGCCAGCAGCCCGCGACAGGGGATGGCTAGCGCAAATGAGCAGTTCTTC.

V gene TRBV27 combines with J gene TRBJ2-6; tentatively, D is TRBD1 (5 bases). Trimming pared 5 bases from V and 1 base from J, leaving 9 bases between. Germline lookup yields CDR1 MNHEY and CDR2 SMNVEV (reference sequence). The CDR3 sequence is 15 residues long. Written as DNA, the CDR3 is TGTGCCAGCAGTCCCCGACAGTCTGGGGCCAACGTCCTGACTTTC. This translates into CASSPRQSGANVLTF.

There are a few counts of this clone. This chain links TRBV30 with TRBJ2-7; D could derive from TRBD1 or TRBD2 (5 bases each). Trimming pared 2 bases from V and 0 bases from J, leaving 14 bases between. The germline CDR1 and CDR2 sequences are GTSNPN and SVGIG (reference sequence). This CDR3 is built from 15 residues. The CDR3 loop reads CAWSQPGTASYEQYF. In nucleotides, the CDR3 is TGTGCCTGGAGTCAACCCGGGACGGCCTCCTACGAGCAGTACTTC.

This clone occurred many times. The V and J genes are TRBV14 and TRBJ2-7; D is uncertain. From germline, CDR1 is SGHDN and CDR2 FVKESK. V dropped 1 base and J dropped 6 bases, with 4 bases sitting between them. This CDR3 comprises 11 residues. The CDR3: CASSQVGEQYF. The CDR3 nucleotides read TGTGCCAGCAGCCAAGTGGGCGAGCAGTACTTC. Drawing the rest from reference TRBV14 and TRBJ2-7, the complete variable domain is EAGVTQFPSHSVIEKGQTVTLRCDPISGHDNLYWYRRVMGKEIKFLLHFVKESKQDESGMPNNRFLAERTGGTYSTLKVQPAELEDSGVYFCASSQVGEQYFGPGTRLTVT.

The rearrangement links TRBV29-1 to TRBJ2-7; D is perhaps TRBD2 (6 bases). Germline assignment: CDR1 SQVTM and CDR2 ANQGSEA. Trimming stripped 5 bases from V and 6 bases from J, with 20 bases between. The CDR3 totals 14 residues. CDR3 sequence (DNA): TGCAGCGTTCTCAGCCTAGCGACTAACGGCGAGCAGTACTTC. Translated, it gives CSVLSLATNGEQYF.

In the case of this clone: A far larger clone is only one base removed, so a read error is likely. Different DNA sequences within this sample yield the same CDR3. The chain carries TRBV6-5 and TRBJ1-5, with 7 bases lining up with TRBD1. Losses at the gene ends were 6 bases for V and 2 bases for J; bases not matched to a gene: 4. In germline, CDR1 is MNHEY, CDR2 SVGAGI. The CDR3 spans 14 residues. The CDR3 region is CASSLGTGNQPQHF. The DNA for the CDR3 is TGTGCCAGCAGCTTAGGGACAGGCAATCAGCCCCAGCATTTT.

The rearrangement joins TRBV27 to TRBJ2-2; no firm D call. The CDR3 is 14 residues long. CDR1 is MNHEY and CDR2 is SMNVEV in the germline V gene (reference sequence). The V and J ends lost 5 bases and 6 bases respectively, with 13 bases between them. This chain's CDR3 is CASSLRLPPGELFF. CDR3 coding DNA: TGTGCCAGCAGTCTTAGATTGCCCCCCGGGGAGCTGTTTTTT.

This clone was seen just once. DNA of the CDR3: TGTGCCTGGAGTGTATCGGGCGGTCAGCCCCAGCATTTT. This sequence encodes CAWSVSGGQPQHF. The V and J genes are TRBV30 and TRBJ1-5; D is ambiguous. With 0 bases removed from V and 6 bases from J, the gap between germline ends came to 9 bases. The germline CDR1 and CDR2 sequences are GTSNPN and SVGIG (reference sequence). This CDR3 comprises 13 residues.

This clone came up once. This chain connects TRBV27 to TRBJ2-7, with D possibly being TRBD2 (5 bases). The CDR3 is made up of 13 amino acids. V was shortened by 6 bases and J by 3 bases, with 12 bases between the two germline ends. The germline V gene encodes CDR1 MNHEY and CDR2 SMNVEV (reference sequence). The CDR3 DNA reads TGTGCCAGCAGCACGGGGATATACTACGAGCAGTACTTC. Translating gives CASSTGIYYEQYF.

This clone turned up a few times. The chain links TRBV6-5 to TRBJ1-5; perhaps TRBD1 as D (6 bases). Trimming cost V 7 bases and J 4 bases, with 11 bases left between them. Germline assignment: CDR1 MNHEY and CDR2 SVGAGI. The CDR3 consists of 13 residues. The chain's CDR3 is CASMGHKNQPQHF. Written as DNA, the CDR3 is TGTGCCAGCATGGGACACAAAAATCAGCCCCAGCATTTT.

The chain recombines TRBV12-5 with TRBJ1-5; D might be TRBD1 (5 bases). Germline lookup yields CDR1 LGHNT and CDR2 FRNRAP. With 0 bases removed from V and 10 bases from J, the gap between germline ends came to 25 bases. The CDR3 contains 18 residues. The CDR3 nucleotides read TGTGCTAGTGGTTTGGTTCAGGGCGACAACACTCGAATCAGCCCCCAGCATTTT. Translated, it gives CASGLVQGDNTRISPQHF.

This sequence joins TRBV2 and TRBJ1-2; possible D gene TRBD1, 5 bases. The CDR3 is 13 amino acids. The germline V gene has CDR1 SNHLY and CDR2 FYNNEI. Trimming stripped 2 bases from V and 4 bases from J, with 8 bases between. The CDR3 coding sequence is TGTGCCAGCAGTGAACAGGGCCCCTATGGCTACACCTTC. This sequence encodes CASSEQGPYGYTF. Filled out from reference TRBV2 and TRBJ1-2, the complete variable domain reads EPEVTQTPSHQVTQMGQEVILRCVPISNHLYFYWYRQILGQKVEFLVSFYNNEISEKSEIFDDQFSVERPDGSNFTLKIRSTKLEDSAMYFCASSEQGPYGYTFGSGTRLTVV.